This TCR beta chain came from a study of response to subunit inactivated influenza vaccine. The ends were cut back, 3 bases at V and 6 bases at J, with 8 bases in the middle. The CDR3 loop spans 12 amino acids. This clonotype was detected many times. Via MiXCR, TCRdb re-called the RT-PCR reads, giving one row per CDR3 protein. The repertoire holds more than 450,000 distinct CDR3 sequences, with about 7.6% as singletons. The chain is built from TRBV12-3 or TRBV12-4 and TRBJ1-1; D remains ambiguous. The origin of this receptor is a man between 50 and 69 years old who received an inactivated influenza vaccine. Here the sequenced sample was PBMCs from blood, taken around 25 months after vaccination. The DNA for the CDR3 is TGTGCCAGCAGTTTCCCCGGGGCTGAAGCTTTCTTT. It is translated as CASSFPGAEAFF.